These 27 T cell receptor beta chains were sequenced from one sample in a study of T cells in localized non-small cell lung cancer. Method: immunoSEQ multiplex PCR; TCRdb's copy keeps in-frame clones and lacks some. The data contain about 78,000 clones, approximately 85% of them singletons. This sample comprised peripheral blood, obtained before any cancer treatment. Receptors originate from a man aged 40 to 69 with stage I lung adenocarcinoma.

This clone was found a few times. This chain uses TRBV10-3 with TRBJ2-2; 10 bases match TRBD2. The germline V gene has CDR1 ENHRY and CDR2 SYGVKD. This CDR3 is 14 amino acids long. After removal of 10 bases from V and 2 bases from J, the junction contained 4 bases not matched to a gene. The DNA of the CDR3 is TGTGCCACGAGACTAGCGGGTAACACCGGGGAGCTGTTTTTT. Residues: CATRLAGNTGELFF.

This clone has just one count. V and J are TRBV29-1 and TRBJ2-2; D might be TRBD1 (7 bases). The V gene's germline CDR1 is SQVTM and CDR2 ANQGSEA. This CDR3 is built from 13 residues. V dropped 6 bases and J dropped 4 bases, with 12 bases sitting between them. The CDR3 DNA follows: TGCAGCGTGGGGGGACAGTCCACCGGGGAGCTGTTTTTT. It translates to CSVGGQSTGELFF.

The CDR3 DNA follows: TGTGCCAGCAGCCCCCCGGGCAGGACGAACACTGAAGCTTTCTTT. Its protein is CASSPPGRTNTEAFF. The rearrangement uses TRBV28 and TRBJ1-1; D is ambiguous. Germline CDR1 reads MDHEN; CDR2 reads SYDVKM. V dropped 6 bases and J dropped 1 base, with 15 bases sitting between them. This CDR3 is 15 amino acids long.

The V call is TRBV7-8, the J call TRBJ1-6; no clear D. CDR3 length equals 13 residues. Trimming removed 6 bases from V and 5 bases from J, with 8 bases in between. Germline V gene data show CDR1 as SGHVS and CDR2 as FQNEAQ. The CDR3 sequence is CASRTYDNSPLHF. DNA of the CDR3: TGTGCCAGCAGAACATATGATAATTCACCCCTCCACTTT.

CDR3 sequence: CASSLSPSGGAGPITDTQYF. CDR3 coding DNA: TGCGCCAGCAGCCTAAGCCCTAGCGGGGGGGCAGGCCCCATCACAGATACGCAGTATTTT. The chain joins TRBV4-3 to TRBJ2-3; TRBD2 aligns across 12 bases. Germline V gene data show CDR1 as LGHNA and CDR2 as YSLEER. The V gene end was trimmed by 4 bases and the J gene end by 2 bases; junction bases not matched to a gene: 16. The CDR3 runs 20 residues.

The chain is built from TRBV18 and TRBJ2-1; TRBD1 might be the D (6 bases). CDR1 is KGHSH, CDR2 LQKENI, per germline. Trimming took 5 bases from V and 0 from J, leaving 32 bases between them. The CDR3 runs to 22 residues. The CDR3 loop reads CASSGVLLATYRTGSSYNEQFF. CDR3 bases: TGTGCCAGCTCAGGGGTCCTCCTAGCCACCTATCGAACAGGGAGCTCCTACAATGAGCAGTTCTTC.

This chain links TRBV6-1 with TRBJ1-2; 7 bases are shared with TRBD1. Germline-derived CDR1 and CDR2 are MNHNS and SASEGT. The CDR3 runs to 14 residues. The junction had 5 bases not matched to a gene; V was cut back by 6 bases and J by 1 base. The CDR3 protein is CASRGDSFNYGYTF. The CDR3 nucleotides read TGTGCCAGCAGGGGGGACAGCTTTAACTATGGCTACACCTTC.

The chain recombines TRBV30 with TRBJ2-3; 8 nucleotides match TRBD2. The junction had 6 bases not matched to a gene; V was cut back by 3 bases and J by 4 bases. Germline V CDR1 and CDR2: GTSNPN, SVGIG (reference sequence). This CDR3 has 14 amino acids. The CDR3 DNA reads TGTGCCTGGAGAACAGGACTAGCTGCAGATACGCAGTATTTT. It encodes CAWRTGLAADTQYF.

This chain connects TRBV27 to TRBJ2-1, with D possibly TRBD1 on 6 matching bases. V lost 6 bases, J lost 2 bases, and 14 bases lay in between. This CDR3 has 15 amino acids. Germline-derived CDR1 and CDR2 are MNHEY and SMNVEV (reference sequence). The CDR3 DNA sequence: TGTGCCAGCAGGCCGACAGGTAATACCTACAATGAGCAGTTCTTC. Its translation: CASRPTGNTYNEQFF.

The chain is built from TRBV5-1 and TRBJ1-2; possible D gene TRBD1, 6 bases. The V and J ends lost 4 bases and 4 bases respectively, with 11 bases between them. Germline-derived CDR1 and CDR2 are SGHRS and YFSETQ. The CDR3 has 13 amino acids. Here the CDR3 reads CASSATGLYGYTF. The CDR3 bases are TGCGCCAGCAGCGCTACAGGGCTCTATGGCTACACCTTC.

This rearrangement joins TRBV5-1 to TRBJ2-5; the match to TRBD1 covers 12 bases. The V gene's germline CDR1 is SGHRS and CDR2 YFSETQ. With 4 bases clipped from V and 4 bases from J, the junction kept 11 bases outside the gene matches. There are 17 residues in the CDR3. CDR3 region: CASSRTSGTGGLETQYF. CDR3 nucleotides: TGCGCCAGCAGCCGGACTTCCGGGACAGGGGGCTTAGAGACCCAGTACTTC.

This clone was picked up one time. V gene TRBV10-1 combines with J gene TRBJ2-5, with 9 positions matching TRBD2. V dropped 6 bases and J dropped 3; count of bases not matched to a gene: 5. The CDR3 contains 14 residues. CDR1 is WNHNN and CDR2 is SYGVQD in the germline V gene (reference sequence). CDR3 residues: CASRDRLAEETQYF. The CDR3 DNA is TGCGCCAGCAGGGACAGACTAGCGGAAGAGACCCAGTACTTC.

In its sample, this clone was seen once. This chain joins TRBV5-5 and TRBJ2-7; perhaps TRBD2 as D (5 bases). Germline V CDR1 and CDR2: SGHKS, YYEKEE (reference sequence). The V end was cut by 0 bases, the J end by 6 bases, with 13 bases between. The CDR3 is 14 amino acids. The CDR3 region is CASSLGGSHREQYF. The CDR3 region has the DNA TGTGCCAGCAGCTTGGGAGGGAGCCACCGCGAGCAGTACTTC.

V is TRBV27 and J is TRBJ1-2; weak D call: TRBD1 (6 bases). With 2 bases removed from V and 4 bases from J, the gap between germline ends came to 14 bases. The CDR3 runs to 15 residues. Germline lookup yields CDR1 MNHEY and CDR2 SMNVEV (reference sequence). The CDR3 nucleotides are TGTGCCAGCAGTTTAGCCGGGACACCCATCTATGGCTACACCTTC. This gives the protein CASSLAGTPIYGYTF.

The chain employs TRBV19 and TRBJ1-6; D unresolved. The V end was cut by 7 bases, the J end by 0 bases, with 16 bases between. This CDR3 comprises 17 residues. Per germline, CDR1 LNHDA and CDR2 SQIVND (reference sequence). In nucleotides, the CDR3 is TGTGCCAGTACTCACGGAGGACCAAGCTCCTATAATTCACCCCTCCACTTT. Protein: CASTHGGPSSYNSPLHF.

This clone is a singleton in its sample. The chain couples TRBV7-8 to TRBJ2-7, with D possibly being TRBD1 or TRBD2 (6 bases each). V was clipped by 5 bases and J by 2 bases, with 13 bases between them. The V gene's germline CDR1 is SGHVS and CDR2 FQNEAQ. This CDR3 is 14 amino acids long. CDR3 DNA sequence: TGTGCCAGCAGCGGAAGGGGGGCCACCTACGAGCAGTACTTC. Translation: CASSGRGATYEQYF. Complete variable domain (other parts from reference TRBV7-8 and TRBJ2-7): GAGVSQSPRYKVAKRGQDVALRCDPISGHVSLFWYQQALGQGPEFLTYFQNEAQLDKSGLPSDRFFAERPEGSVSTLKIQRTQQEDSAVYLCASSGRGATYEQYFGPGTRLTVT.

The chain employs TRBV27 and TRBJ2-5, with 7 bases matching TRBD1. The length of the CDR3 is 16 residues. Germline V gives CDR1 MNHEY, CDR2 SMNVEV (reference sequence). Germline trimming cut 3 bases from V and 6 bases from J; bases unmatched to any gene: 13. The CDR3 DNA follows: TGTGCCAGCAGTTTTAGGGCACAGGGGTTTGAAAAGACCCAGTACTTC. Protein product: CASSFRAQGFEKTQYF.

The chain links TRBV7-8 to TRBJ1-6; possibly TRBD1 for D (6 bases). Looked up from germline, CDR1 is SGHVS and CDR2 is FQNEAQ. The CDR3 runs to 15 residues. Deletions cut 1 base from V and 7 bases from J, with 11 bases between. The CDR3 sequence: CASSLVVTGNSPLHF. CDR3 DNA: TGTGCCAGCAGCTTAGTGGTCACAGGGAATTCACCCCTCCACTTT.

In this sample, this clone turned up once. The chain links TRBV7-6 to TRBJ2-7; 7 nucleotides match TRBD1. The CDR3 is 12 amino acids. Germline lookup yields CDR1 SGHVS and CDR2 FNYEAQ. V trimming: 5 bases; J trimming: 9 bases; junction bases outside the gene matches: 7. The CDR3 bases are TGTGCCAGCAGCAAGGGACAGCTAGGGCAGTACTTC. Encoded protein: CASSKGQLGQYF.

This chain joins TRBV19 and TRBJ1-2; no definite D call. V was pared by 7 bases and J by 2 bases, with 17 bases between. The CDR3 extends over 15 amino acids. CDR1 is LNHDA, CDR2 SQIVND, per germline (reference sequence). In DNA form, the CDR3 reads TGTGCCAGTACTCCGGTCATCATTCACAACTATGGCTACACCTTC. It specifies CASTPVIIHNYGYTF.

The CDR3 DNA sequence: TGTGCCTGGAGTGTTTCACAGGGGACTGAAGCTTTCTTT. The encoded protein is CAWSVSQGTEAFF. J is TRBJ1-1 and V is TRBV30; 7 bases line up with TRBD1. With 0 bases clipped from V and 5 bases from J, the junction kept 3 bases outside the gene matches. Germline CDR1 reads GTSNPN; CDR2 reads SVGIG (reference sequence). The CDR3 runs to 13 residues.

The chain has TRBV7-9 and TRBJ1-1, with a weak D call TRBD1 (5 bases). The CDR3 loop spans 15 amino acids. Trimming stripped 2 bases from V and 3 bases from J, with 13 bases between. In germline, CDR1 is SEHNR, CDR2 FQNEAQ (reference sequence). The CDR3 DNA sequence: TGTGCCAGCAGCTTATTAGGAGGCAGGGACACTGAAGCTTTCTTT. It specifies CASSLLGGRDTEAFF.

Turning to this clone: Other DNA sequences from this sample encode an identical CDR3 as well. The CDR3 loop reads CASSPPSGPSYEQYF. In DNA, the CDR3 is TGTGCCAGCAGCCCCCCTAGCGGGCCCTCCTACGAGCAGTACTTC. J is TRBJ2-7 and V is TRBV27; 8 bases map to TRBD2. CDR3 length: 15 amino acids. V shed 6 bases, J shed 0 bases, and the junction held 7 bases outside the gene matches. The germline V gene has CDR1 MNHEY and CDR2 SMNVEV (reference sequence).

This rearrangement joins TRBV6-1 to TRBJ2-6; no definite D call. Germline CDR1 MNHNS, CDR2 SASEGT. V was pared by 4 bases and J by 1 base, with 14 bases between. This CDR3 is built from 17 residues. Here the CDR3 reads CASSAAVPRSGANVLTF. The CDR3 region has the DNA TGTGCCAGCAGTGCGGCAGTGCCAAGGTCTGGGGCCAACGTCCTGACTTTC.

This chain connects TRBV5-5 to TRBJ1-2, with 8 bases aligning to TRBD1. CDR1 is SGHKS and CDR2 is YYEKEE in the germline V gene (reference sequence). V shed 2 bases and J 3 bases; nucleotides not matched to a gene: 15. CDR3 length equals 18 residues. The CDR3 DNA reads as TGTGCCAGCAGCTTAAGTACCCCGGGACAGGATTCGGACTATGGCTACACCTTC. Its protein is CASSLSTPGQDSDYGYTF.

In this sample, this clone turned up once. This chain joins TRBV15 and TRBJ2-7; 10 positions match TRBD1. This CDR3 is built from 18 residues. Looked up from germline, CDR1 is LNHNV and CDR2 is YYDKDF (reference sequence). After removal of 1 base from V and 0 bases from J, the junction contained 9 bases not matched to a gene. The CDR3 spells CATSRVTGQGPSSYEQYF. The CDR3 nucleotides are TGTGCCACCAGCAGAGTGACGGGACAGGGGCCTAGCTCCTACGAGCAGTACTTC.

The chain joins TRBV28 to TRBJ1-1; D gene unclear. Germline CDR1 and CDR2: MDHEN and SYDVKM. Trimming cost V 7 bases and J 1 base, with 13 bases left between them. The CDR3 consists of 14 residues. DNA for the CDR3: TGTGCCAGCAACCCAGGAGATCCGAACACTGAAGCTTTCTTT. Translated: CASNPGDPNTEAFF. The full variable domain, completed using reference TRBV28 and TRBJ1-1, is DVKVTQSSRYLVKRTGEKVFLECVQDMDHENMFWYRQDPGLGLRLIYFSYDVKMKEKGDIPEGYSVSREKKERFSLILESASTNQTSMYLCASNPGDPNTEAFFGQGTRLTVV.